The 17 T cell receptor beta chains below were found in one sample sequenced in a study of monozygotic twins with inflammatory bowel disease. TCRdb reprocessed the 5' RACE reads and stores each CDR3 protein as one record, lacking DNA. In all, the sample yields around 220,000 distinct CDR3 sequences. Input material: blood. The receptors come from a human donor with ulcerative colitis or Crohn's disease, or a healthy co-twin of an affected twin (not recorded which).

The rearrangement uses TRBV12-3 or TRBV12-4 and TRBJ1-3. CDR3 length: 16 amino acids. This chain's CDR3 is CASSQNSGGSGNTIYF.

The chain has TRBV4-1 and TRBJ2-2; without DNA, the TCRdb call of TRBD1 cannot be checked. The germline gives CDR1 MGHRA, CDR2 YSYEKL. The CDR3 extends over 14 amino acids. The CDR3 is CASSHGADTGELFF.

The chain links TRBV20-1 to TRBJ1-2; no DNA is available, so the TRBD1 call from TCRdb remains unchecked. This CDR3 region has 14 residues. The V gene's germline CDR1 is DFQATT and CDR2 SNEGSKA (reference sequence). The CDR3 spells CSARDGTMPGGYTF.

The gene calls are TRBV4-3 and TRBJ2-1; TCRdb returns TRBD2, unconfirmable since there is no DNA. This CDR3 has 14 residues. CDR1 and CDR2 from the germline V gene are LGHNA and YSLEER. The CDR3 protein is CASSQYAGDSEQFF.

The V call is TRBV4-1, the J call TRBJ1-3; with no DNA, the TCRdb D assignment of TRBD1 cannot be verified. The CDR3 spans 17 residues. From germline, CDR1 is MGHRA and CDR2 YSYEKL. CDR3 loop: CASSQDNRAGAGNTIYF.

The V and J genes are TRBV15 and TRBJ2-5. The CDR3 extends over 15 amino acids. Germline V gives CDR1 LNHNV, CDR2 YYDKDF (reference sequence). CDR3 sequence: CATSSATKVQETQYF.

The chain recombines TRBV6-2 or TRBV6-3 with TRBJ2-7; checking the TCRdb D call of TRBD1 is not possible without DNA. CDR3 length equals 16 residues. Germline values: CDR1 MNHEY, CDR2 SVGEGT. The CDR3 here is CASSYKDRIPSYEQYF.

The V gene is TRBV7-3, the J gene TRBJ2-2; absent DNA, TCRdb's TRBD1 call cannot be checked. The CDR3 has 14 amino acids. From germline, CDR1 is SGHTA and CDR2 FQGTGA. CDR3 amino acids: CASSPGGGTGELFF.

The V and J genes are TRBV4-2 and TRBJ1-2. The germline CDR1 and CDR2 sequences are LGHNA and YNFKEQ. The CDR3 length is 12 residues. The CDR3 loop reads CASSQVGRGYTF.

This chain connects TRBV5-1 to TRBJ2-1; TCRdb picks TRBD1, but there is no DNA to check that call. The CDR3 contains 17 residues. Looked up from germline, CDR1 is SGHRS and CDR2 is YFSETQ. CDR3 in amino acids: CASSLATAPSSYNEQFF.

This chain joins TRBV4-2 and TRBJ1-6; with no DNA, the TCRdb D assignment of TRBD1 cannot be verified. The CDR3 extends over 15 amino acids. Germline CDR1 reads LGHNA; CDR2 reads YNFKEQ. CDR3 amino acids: CASSQDGTGNSPLHF.

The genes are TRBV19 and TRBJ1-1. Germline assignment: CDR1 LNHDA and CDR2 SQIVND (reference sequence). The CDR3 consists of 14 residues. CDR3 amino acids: CASSRQLGNTEAFF.

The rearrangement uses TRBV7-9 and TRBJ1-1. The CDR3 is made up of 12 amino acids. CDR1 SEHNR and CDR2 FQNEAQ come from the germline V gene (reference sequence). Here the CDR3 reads CASGYMNTEAFF.

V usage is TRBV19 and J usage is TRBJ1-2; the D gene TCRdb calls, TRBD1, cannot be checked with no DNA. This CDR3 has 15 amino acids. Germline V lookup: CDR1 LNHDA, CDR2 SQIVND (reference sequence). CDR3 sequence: CASSAQAGWDYGYTF.

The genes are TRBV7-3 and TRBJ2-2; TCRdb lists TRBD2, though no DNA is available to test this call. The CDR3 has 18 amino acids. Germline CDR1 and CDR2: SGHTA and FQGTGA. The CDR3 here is CASSPSPRGSLGGGELFF. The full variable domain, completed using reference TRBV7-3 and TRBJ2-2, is GAGVSQTPSNKVTEKGKYVELRCDPISGHTALYWYRQSLGQGPEFLIYFQGTGAADDSGLPNDRFFAVRPEGSVSTLKIQRTERGDSAVYLCASSPSPRGSLGGGELFFGEGSRLTVL.

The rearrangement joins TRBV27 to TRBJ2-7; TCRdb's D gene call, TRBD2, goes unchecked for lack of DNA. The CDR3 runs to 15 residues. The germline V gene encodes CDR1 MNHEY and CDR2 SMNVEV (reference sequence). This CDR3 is CASSTLTSSPYEQYF.

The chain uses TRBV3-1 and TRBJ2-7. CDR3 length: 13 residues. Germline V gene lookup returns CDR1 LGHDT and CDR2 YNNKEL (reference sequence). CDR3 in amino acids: CASSKRGSYEQYF.